These T cell receptor beta chains were read from a single sample in a study of T cell changes during pregnancy in multiple sclerosis. Clones were read by immunoSEQ multiplex PCR, and TCRdb kept only the in-frame ones, dropping some. The table records approximately 84,000 clones, about 95% of them present only once. Material: peripheral blood, obtained in the third trimester of pregnancy. The source of these receptors is a female donor with multiple sclerosis, enrolled in a pregnancy study. Each CDR3 is given with its conserved first and last residue. The D gene is left open where the match is weak. Size tells how often a clone was seen (once, few, many) or the class of an expanded clone, and some rows leave it out.

abundance: NA; j_gene: TRBJ2-5; d_gene: NA; v_gene: TRBV5-4; CDR3nt: TGTGCCAGCAGCTTGGACCCACCAGAGGGCCAGTACTTC; CDR3aa: CASSLDPPEGQYF
abundance: NA; j_gene: TRBJ2-3; d_gene: NA; v_gene: TRBV19; CDR3nt: TGTGCCAGTAGTATGCCGACTAGTGTTGTCGGCACAGATACGCAGTATTTT; CDR3aa: CASSMPTSVVGTDTQYF
abundance: NA; j_gene: TRBJ1-2; d_gene: TRBD1; v_gene: TRBV5-1; CDR3nt: TGCGCCAGCAGCTCTACAGGGGATTCTGGTGGCTACACCTTC; CDR3aa: CASSSTGDSGGYTF
abundance: NA; j_gene: TRBJ2-2; d_gene: NA; v_gene: TRBV7-9; CDR3nt: TGTGCCAGCAGCTTATCAACTAGAGGCGGGGAGCTGTTTTTT; CDR3aa: CASSLSTRGGELFF
abundance: NA; j_gene: TRBJ1-1; d_gene: TRBD1; v_gene: TRBV5-6; CDR3nt: TGTGCCAGCAGCGGGGGCGGGACAGCCAACACTGAAGCTTTCTTT; CDR3aa: CASSGGGTANTEAFF
abundance: NA; j_gene: TRBJ1-2; d_gene: NA; v_gene: TRBV5-6; CDR3nt: TGTGCCAGCAGCTTGGAGAGGGATTCCCCTAACTATGGCTACACCTTC; CDR3aa: CASSLERDSPNYGYTF
abundance: NA; j_gene: TRBJ2-2; d_gene: TRBD1; v_gene: TRBV27; CDR3nt: TGTGCCAGCACCAGGGACAGGGATGGGACCGGGGAGCTGTTTTTT; CDR3aa: CASTRDRDGTGELFF
abundance: once; j_gene: TRBJ1-2; d_gene: NA; v_gene: TRBV20-1; CDR3nt: TGCAGTGCTAGGGGCCAGGGCTACACCTTC; CDR3aa: CSARGQGYTF
abundance: NA; j_gene: TRBJ2-1; d_gene: TRBD1; v_gene: TRBV5-6; CDR3nt: TGTGCCAGCAGCTTGATGACAGGGGATTACAATGAGCAGTTCTTC; CDR3aa: CASSLMTGDYNEQFF
abundance: NA; j_gene: TRBJ2-7; d_gene: TRBD2; v_gene: TRBV7-6; CDR3nt: TGTGCCAGCAGCCCGCGGGAGGACTCCTACGAGCAGTACTTC; CDR3aa: CASSPREDSYEQYF
abundance: NA; j_gene: TRBJ2-2; d_gene: NA; v_gene: TRBV11-2; CDR3nt: TGTGCCAGCAGCCAGTCGGGGGCCGGGGAGCTGTTTTTT; CDR3aa: CASSQSGAGELFF
abundance: NA; j_gene: TRBJ2-3; d_gene: TRBD1; v_gene: TRBV4-2; CDR3nt: TGTGCCAGCAGCCAAGCAGCAGGGGGTGCAGATACGCAGTATTTT; CDR3aa: CASSQAAGGADTQYF
abundance: NA; j_gene: TRBJ2-5; d_gene: TRBD2; v_gene: TRBV15; CDR3nt: TGTGCCACCAGCAATGCAGGGGGGCTGGCTAGCGGGGGGCCTATGGAGACCCAGTACTTC; CDR3aa: CATSNAGGLASGGPMETQYF
abundance: NA; j_gene: TRBJ2-5; d_gene: NA; v_gene: TRBV29-1; CDR3nt: TGCAGCGTTGCGGGTGATGAGACCCAGTACTTC; CDR3aa: CSVAGDETQYF
abundance: NA; j_gene: TRBJ2-5; d_gene: NA; v_gene: TRBV7-9; CDR3nt: TGTGCCAGCAGCTTAGGCTGGAGGGGAGAGGGCCAAGAGACCCAGTACTTC; CDR3aa: CASSLGWRGEGQETQYF
abundance: NA; j_gene: TRBJ2-4; d_gene: NA; v_gene: TRBV7-2; CDR3nt: TGTGCCAGCAGCTTAGGGAGGAAAAACATTCAGTACTTC; CDR3aa: CASSLGRKNIQYF
abundance: NA; j_gene: TRBJ1-1; d_gene: NA; v_gene: TRBV9; CDR3nt: TGTGCCAGCAGTCGGACAGCAATCGCGAACACTGAAGCTTTCTTT; CDR3aa: CASSRTAIANTEAFF